Listed below are T cell receptor beta chains from one sample, sequenced in a study of OX40 agonist ivuxolimab in advanced cancers. Assay: immunoSEQ multiplex PCR; the TCRdb copy retains only in-frame clones and omits some. Of roughly 70,000 clones in the sample, 70% to 90% were seen once. The specimen was CD4+ or CD8+ T cells sorted from blood, collected in a trial of the OX40 agonist ivuxolimab. Receptors originate from an adult with an advanced solid tumor such as melanoma, head and neck, liver or kidney cancer. Each CDR3 is given with its conserved first and last residue. Fields, in order: D gene, V gene, J gene, clone size, CDR3 protein, CDR3 DNA. The D gene is left open where the match is weak. Not all rows give a size; the values are once, few, many and, for expanded clones, a class.

D gene: TRBD2
V gene: TRBV7-2
J gene: TRBJ2-7
clone size: few
CDR3 protein: CASSPGTSGYEQYF
CDR3 DNA: TGTGCCAGCAGCCCCGGGACTAGCGGCTACGAGCAGTACTTC

D gene: TRBD2
V gene: TRBV5-4
J gene: TRBJ2-3
clone size: .
CDR3 protein: CASSVGLAAADTQYF
CDR3 DNA: TGTGCCAGCTCGGTCGGACTAGCGGCCGCAGATACGCAGTATTTT

D gene: .
V gene: TRBV10-3
J gene: TRBJ2-1
clone size: .
CDR3 protein: CAIRGNPTGEQFF
CDR3 DNA: TGTGCCATCAGAGGCAACCCGACCGGGGAGCAGTTCTTC

D gene: .
V gene: TRBV5-6
J gene: TRBJ1-2
clone size: .
CDR3 protein: CASSTHPRNYGYTF
CDR3 DNA: TGTGCCAGCAGCACACACCCGAGGAACTATGGCTACACCTTC

D gene: .
V gene: TRBV28
J gene: TRBJ1-3
clone size: .
CDR3 protein: CATSKQASGNTIYF
CDR3 DNA: TGTGCCACCTCAAAGCAGGCCTCTGGAAACACCATATATTTT

D gene: .
V gene: TRBV7-2
J gene: TRBJ2-7
clone size: .
CDR3 protein: CASSPRNLAGEQYF
CDR3 DNA: TGTGCCAGCAGCCCCCGGAATCTAGCAGGCGAGCAGTACTTC

D gene: .
V gene: TRBV11-3
J gene: TRBJ2-7
clone size: .
CDR3 protein: CASSLGPGDYEQYF
CDR3 DNA: TGTGCCAGCAGCTTAGGGCCAGGGGACTACGAGCAGTACTTC

D gene: TRBD1
V gene: TRBV27
J gene: TRBJ2-6
clone size: .
CDR3 protein: CASSSDRGRSGANVLTF
CDR3 DNA: TGTGCCAGCAGTTCTGACAGGGGAAGGTCTGGGGCCAACGTCCTGACTTTC

D gene: .
V gene: TRBV28
J gene: TRBJ1-1
clone size: few
CDR3 protein: CASRVGAGHTTEAFF
CDR3 DNA: TGTGCCAGCAGGGTCGGGGCAGGGCATACCACTGAAGCTTTCTTT

D gene: TRBD1
V gene: TRBV30
J gene: TRBJ1-6
clone size: .
CDR3 protein: CAWGQGGSPLHF
CDR3 DNA: TGTGCCTGGGGACAGGGTGGATCACCCCTCCACTTT

D gene: .
V gene: TRBV7-7
J gene: TRBJ2-3
clone size: .
CDR3 protein: CASSLGTGGVLDTQYF
CDR3 DNA: TGTGCTAGCAGCTTAGGAACAGGGGGGGTTCTGGATACGCAGTATTTT